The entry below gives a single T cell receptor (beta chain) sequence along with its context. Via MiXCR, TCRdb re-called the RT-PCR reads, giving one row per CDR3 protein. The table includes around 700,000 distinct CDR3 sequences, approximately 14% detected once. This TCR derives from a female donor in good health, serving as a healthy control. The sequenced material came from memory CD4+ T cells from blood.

The CDR3 region is CASSSGDSDSNEQFF. The CDR3 DNA follows: TGCGCCAGCAGCTCCGGGGACTCGGATAGCAATGAGCAGTTCTTC. This chain links TRBV5-1 with TRBJ2-1; TRBD2 is a possible D gene (6 bases). Germline V gene lookup returns CDR1 SGHRS and CDR2 YFSETQ. V gave up 3 bases and J gave up 6 bases, with 16 bases separating them. The CDR3 totals 15 residues. Filled out from reference TRBV5-1 and TRBJ2-1, the complete variable domain reads KAGVTQTPRYLIKTRGQQVTLSCSPISGHRSVSWYQQTPGQGLQFLFEYFSETQRNKGNFPGRFSGRQFSNSRSEMNVSTLELGDSALYLCASSSGDSDSNEQFFGPGTRLTVL.